This TCR beta chain stems from a study of type 1 regulatory T cells. Background on the study: T-allo10 is a Tr1-enriched, alloantigen-specific CD4 T cell product made in vitro. Study-level points and caveats: Tr1 cells had a more restricted TCR repertoire than non-Tr1 cells.

This clonotype was counted ten times or more. Its antigen remains unidentified. Via MiXCR, TCRdb re-called the reads, giving one row per CDR3 protein. This table has about 42,000 distinct CDR3 sequences, 12% appearing once. Germline V CDR1 and CDR2: SGHRS, YFSETQ. V was clipped by 4 bases and J by 4 bases, with 12 bases between them. The CDR3 length is 14 residues. The receptor comes from a human donor in good health. Sequenced sample: cultured non-Tr1 T cells, either the whole culture or a sorted T cell fraction (not recorded which). V and J are TRBV5-1 and TRBJ1-3; TRBD1 might be the D (6 bases). CDR3 coding DNA: TGCGCCAGCAGCAGAAACAGGGACGGAAACACCATATATTTT. Translation gives CASSRNRDGNTIYF.